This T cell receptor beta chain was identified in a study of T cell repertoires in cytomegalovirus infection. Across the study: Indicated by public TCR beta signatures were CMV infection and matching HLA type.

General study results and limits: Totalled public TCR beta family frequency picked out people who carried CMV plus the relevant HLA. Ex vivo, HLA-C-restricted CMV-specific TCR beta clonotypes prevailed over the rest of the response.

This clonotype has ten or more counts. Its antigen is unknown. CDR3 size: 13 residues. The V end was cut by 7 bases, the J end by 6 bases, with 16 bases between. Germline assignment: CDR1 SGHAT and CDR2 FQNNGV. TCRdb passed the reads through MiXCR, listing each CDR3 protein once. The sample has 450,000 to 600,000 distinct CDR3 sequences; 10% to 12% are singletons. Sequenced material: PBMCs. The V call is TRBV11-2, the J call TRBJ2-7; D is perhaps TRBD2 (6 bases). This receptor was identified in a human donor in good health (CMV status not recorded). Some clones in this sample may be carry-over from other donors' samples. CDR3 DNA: TGTGCCAGCACCTACCAGGAGGGACTCGAGCAGTACTTC. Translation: CASTYQEGLEQYF.